Listed below are T cell receptor beta chains from one sample, sequenced in a study of blood T cell repertoires in COVID-19. Assay: immunoSEQ multiplex PCR; the TCRdb copy retains only in-frame clones and omits some. This sample has 180,000 or so clones; about 82% occur once, and the top ten carry around 6%. The material sequenced was PBMCs or T cells enriched from blood (not recorded which). These receptor sequences come from a man aged 40-55 years with acute COVID-19. Each CDR3 is given with its conserved first and last residue. A D gene is named only where the DNA matches it firmly. A row's size may be missing; if present it is once, few, many or a size class.

V gene,clone size,D gene,J gene,CDR3 DNA,CDR3 protein
TRBV19,.,TRBD1,TRBJ2-1,TGTGCCAGTAGTATTAACCAGGGGGCTATCGATGAGCAGTTCTTC,CASSINQGAIDEQFF
TRBV5-8,.,TRBD2,TRBJ2-5,TGTGCCAGCAGCTGGACTAGCGGGGGAGGGGAGACCCAGTACTTC,CASSWTSGGGETQYF
TRBV4-2,.,TRBD1,TRBJ1-5,TGTGCCAGCAGCCAAGGTGCTGGACAGGGTGCTGAGCCCCAGCATTTT,CASSQGAGQGAEPQHF
TRBV7-8,few,TRBD2,TRBJ2-1,TGTGCCAGCAGCCCCTCCCGCCAGCTGGGGAGGGCAAATGAGCAGTTCTTC,CASSPSRQLGRANEQFF
TRBV19,.,TRBD1,TRBJ1-2,TGTGCCAGTCTAGGACAGGGAAGAATGGGTGGCTACACCTTC,CASLGQGRMGGYTF
TRBV15,.,TRBD1,TRBJ1-4,TGTGCCACCAGCGGATTGGGGGACAGAGGGGAAAAACTGTTTTTT,CATSGLGDRGEKLFF
TRBV5-1,.,TRBD2,TRBJ2-7,TGCGCCAGCGGAGGGACTACCGAGTCCTACGAGCAGTACTTC,CASGGTTESYEQYF
TRBV28,.,.,TRBJ2-7,TGTGCCAGCAATGCTTTTCTGGACAGCTCCTACGAGCAGTACTTC,CASNAFLDSSYEQYF
TRBV7-2,.,.,TRBJ1-2,TGTGCCAGCAGCTTAGGGGGCGCCGGAATTAACTATGGCTACACCTTC,CASSLGGAGINYGYTF
TRBV6-5,many,TRBD2,TRBJ2-7,TGTGCCAGCAGTTACTCTGAAGCGGGGCCTTACGAGCAGTACTTC,CASSYSEAGPYEQYF
TRBV5-1,few,TRBD1,TRBJ2-7,TGCGCCAGCAGCCGGGACAGGGCAAGCGAGCAGTACTTC,CASSRDRASEQYF
TRBV19,.,TRBD1,TRBJ1-1,TGTGCCAGTGGCGACAGGGGGTATGCTGAAGCTTTCTTT,CASGDRGYAEAFF